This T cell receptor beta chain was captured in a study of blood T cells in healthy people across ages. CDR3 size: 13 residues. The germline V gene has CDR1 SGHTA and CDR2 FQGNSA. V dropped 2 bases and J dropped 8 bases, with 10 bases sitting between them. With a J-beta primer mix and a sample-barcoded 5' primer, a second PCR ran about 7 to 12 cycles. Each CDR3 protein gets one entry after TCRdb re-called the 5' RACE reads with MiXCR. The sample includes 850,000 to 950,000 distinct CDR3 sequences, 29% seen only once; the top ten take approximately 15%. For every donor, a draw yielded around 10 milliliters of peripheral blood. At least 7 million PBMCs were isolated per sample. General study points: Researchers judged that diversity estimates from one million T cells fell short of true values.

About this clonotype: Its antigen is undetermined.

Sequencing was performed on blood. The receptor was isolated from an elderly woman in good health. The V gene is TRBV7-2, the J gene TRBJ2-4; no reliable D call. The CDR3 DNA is TGTGCCAGCAGCTTAATAACGTCAGACATTCAGTACTTC. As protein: CASSLITSDIQYF.